This is a list of T cell receptor beta chains from one sample in a study of blood T cell repertoires in COVID-19. Sequencing was performed with immunoSEQ multiplex PCR; in TCRdb, only in-frame clones are kept and a portion is missing. The sample has about 42,000 clones; around 86% are singletons. The sequenced sample was peripheral blood. These receptors originate from a human donor in a cohort sampled during active COVID-19. Both conserved end residues are part of each CDR3. A D gene is named only where the DNA matches it firmly. Not every row has a clone size; where given, it reads once, few, many or a size class.

J: TRBJ1-5
V: TRBV9
D: .
size: .
DNA: TGTGCCAGCAGCGTAGGCCCCCAGTCCCCTAGCAATCAGCCCCAGCATTTT
CDR3: CASSVGPQSPSNQPQHF

J: TRBJ1-2
V: TRBV7-2
D: .
size: .
DNA: TGTGCCAGCAGCCTAGCGGGGGGTTATCGCTATGGCTACACCTTC
CDR3: CASSLAGGYRYGYTF

J: TRBJ1-5
V: TRBV3-1/TRBV3-2
D: .
size: .
DNA: TGTGCCAGCAGCCAAGGTCCAGGGCCGAATAGCAATCAGCCCCAGCATTTT
CDR3: CASSQGPGPNSNQPQHF

J: TRBJ2-7
V: TRBV19
D: .
size: .
DNA: TGTGCCAGTAGTAACAGGGTCGACGACGAGCAGTACTTC
CDR3: CASSNRVDDEQYF

J: TRBJ1-2
V: TRBV5-8
D: .
size: .
DNA: TGTGCCAGCACCAAACAGGGTAGCTATGGCTACACCTTC
CDR3: CASTKQGSYGYTF

J: TRBJ1-4
V: TRBV20-1
D: .
size: .
DNA: TGCAGTGCTAGTGGGAGTTCTAATGAAAAACTGTTTTTT
CDR3: CSASGSSNEKLFF

J: TRBJ1-1
V: TRBV5-6
D: TRBD1
size: .
DNA: TGTGCCAGCAGCTCAAACAGGGGTAGGACTGAAGCTTTCTTT
CDR3: CASSSNRGRTEAFF

J: TRBJ1-6
V: TRBV7-2
D: TRBD1
size: .
DNA: TGTGCCAGCAGCTTAGTGGGACAGGATTCCTCACCCCTCCACTTT
CDR3: CASSLVGQDSSPLHF

J: TRBJ2-7
V: TRBV4-1
D: TRBD1
size: .
DNA: TGCGCCAGCAGCCAGAGCGACGCGGCAGGGGGCTCCTACGAGCAGTACTTC
CDR3: CASSQSDAAGGSYEQYF

J: TRBJ1-1
V: TRBV5-4
D: .
size: .
DNA: TGTGCCAGCAGCTACATCGTCCCTGCTCCTAACACTGAAGCTTTCTTT
CDR3: CASSYIVPAPNTEAFF

J: TRBJ1-4
V: TRBV4-3
D: TRBD1
size: .
DNA: TGCGCCAGCAGCCATTCGCTCAGGGGGCGTGATGAAAAACTGTTTTTT
CDR3: CASSHSLRGRDEKLFF

J: TRBJ2-7
V: TRBV6-2/TRBV6-3
D: .
size: .
DNA: TGTGCCAGCAGTTACCCGGCCTCCGGGTTCGGTTTGGACTACGAGCAGTACTTC
CDR3: CASSYPASGFGLDYEQYF

J: TRBJ1-3
V: TRBV18
D: .
size: once
DNA: TGTGCCAGCTCACCACCGGCCACCATCTCTGGAAACACCATATATTTT
CDR3: CASSPPATISGNTIYF

J: TRBJ1-1
V: TRBV2
D: TRBD1
size: once
DNA: TGTGCCAGCAGTGAAGGAAGACAGGGATTAAGACCTTTCTTT
CDR3: CASSEGRQGLRPFF

J: TRBJ1-2
V: TRBV4-3
D: TRBD1
size: .
DNA: TGCGCCAGCAGCCAAGATGAGACAGGGGGCCACTATGGCTACACCTTC
CDR3: CASSQDETGGHYGYTF

J: TRBJ2-3
V: TRBV18
D: TRBD2
size: .
DNA: TGTGCCAGCTCACTGCAAGCCGAACTAGCGGGGGCAGATACGCAGTATTTT
CDR3: CASSLQAELAGADTQYF

J: TRBJ2-2
V: TRBV7-8
D: .
size: .
DNA: TGTGCCAGCAACCCTGGGCTCGACGGGGAGCTGTTTTTT
CDR3: CASNPGLDGELFF

J: TRBJ1-3
V: TRBV27
D: .
size: .
DNA: TGTGCCAGCAGTTTAGATGGGGCGCGGGGAAACACCATATATTTT
CDR3: CASSLDGARGNTIYF

J: TRBJ1-6
V: TRBV5-1
D: .
size: .
DNA: TGCGCCAGCAGCTGGGGGGGGCAGAATAATTCACCCCTCCACTTT
CDR3: CASSWGGQNNSPLHF

J: TRBJ2-7
V: TRBV4-3
D: TRBD1
size: .
DNA: TGCGCCAGCAGCCAAGACAGGGGGCTCTACGAGCAGTACTTC
CDR3: CASSQDRGLYEQYF

J: TRBJ1-1
V: TRBV5-5
D: TRBD1
size: .
DNA: TGTGCCAGCACCCTCTTGGGACAGCTCAACACTGAAGCTTTCTTT
CDR3: CASTLLGQLNTEAFF

J: TRBJ2-7
V: TRBV20-1
D: .
size: .
DNA: TGCAGTGCGGTAGTGGGCAAGCAGTACTTC
CDR3: CSAVVGKQYF

J: TRBJ1-2
V: TRBV19
D: TRBD1
size: .
DNA: TGTGCCAGTACCGGGACAGGGGGCAACTATGGCTACACCTTC
CDR3: CASTGTGGNYGYTF

J: TRBJ2-7
V: TRBV4-3
D: TRBD2
size: .
DNA: TGCGCCAGCAGCCAAGGTGCTAGCGGGGTCTCCTACGAGCAGTACTTC
CDR3: CASSQGASGVSYEQYF

J: TRBJ1-2
V: TRBV18
D: .
size: .
DNA: TGTGCCAGCTCACATGACGGACAGAACTATGGCTACACCTTC
CDR3: CASSHDGQNYGYTF

J: TRBJ2-6
V: TRBV19
D: TRBD1
size: .
DNA: TGTGCCAGTAGTCCAAAACCACAGGGGGCAACCTCTGGGGCCAACGTCCTGACTTTC
CDR3: CASSPKPQGATSGANVLTF

J: TRBJ1-2
V: TRBV4-1
D: .
size: .
DNA: TGCGCCAGCAGCCAAGATTGGGGCTCTGGCGGCTACACCTTC
CDR3: CASSQDWGSGGYTF

J: TRBJ1-2
V: TRBV5-4
D: .
size: .
DNA: TGTGCGACATATACAGCCGCTAACTATGGCTACACCTTC
CDR3: CATYTAANYGYTF

J: TRBJ2-7
V: TRBV21-1
D: .
size: .
DNA: TGTGCCAGCAGCAAAGTCGCGGGGGGCTTCGAGCAGTACTTC
CDR3: CASSKVAGGFEQYF